These 17 T cell receptor beta chains originate from one sample sequenced in a study of metastatic and nonmetastatic thyroid tumors (dated by TCRdb to about 2020). Preparation of the library involved PCR. Instrument used: Illumina HiSeq 4000. TCRdb trimmed public reads at Q25 via fastp, called clones via MiXCR and kept in-frame beta chains. This sample is represented by tens of thousands of clones; under 25% of them were singletons. The ten largest clones capture around 16% of the sample. No patient had received any treatment before thyroid surgery. The specimen was blood. The receptors here all came from a female donor with papillary thyroid cancer or a benign thyroid nodule (not recorded which). Some clones in this sample may be carry-over from other donors' samples.

This clone was counted many times. CDR3 region: CASSSLAGETGELFF. CDR3 nucleotide sequence: TGTGCCAGCAGTTCCCTAGCGGGAGAGACCGGGGAGCTGTTTTTT. The chain has TRBV6-1 and TRBJ2-2, with TRBD2 matching 10 bases. The germline V gene encodes CDR1 MNHNS and CDR2 SASEGT. The junction had 5 bases not matched to a gene; V was cut back by 5 bases and J by 5 bases. The CDR3 runs 15 residues.

J is TRBJ2-1 and V is TRBV6-2 or TRBV6-3; D may be TRBD1 (5 bases). The CDR3 totals 13 residues. The ends were cut back, 4 bases at V and 6 bases at J, with 10 bases in the middle. CDR1 MNHEY and CDR2 SVGEGT come from the germline V gene. In nucleotides, the CDR3 is TGTGCCAGCAGTTGGGGCTCTGCCAATGAGCAGTTCTTC. It specifies CASSWGSANEQFF.

This clone was recorded a few times. V usage is TRBV6-2 or TRBV6-3 and J usage is TRBJ1-1; D is ambiguous. Germline V CDR1 and CDR2: MNHEY, SVGEGT. Trimming took off 2 bases at V and 8 bases at J, with 12 bases between the two ends. The CDR3 is 13 residues long. Here the CDR3 DNA reads TGTGCCAGCAGTTACGGCGGCCGCCTGGAAGCTTTCTTT. This sequence encodes CASSYGGRLEAFF.

The chain recombines TRBV6-2 or TRBV6-3 with TRBJ2-5; possible D gene TRBD1, 6 bases. The germline CDR1 and CDR2 sequences are MNHEY and SVGEGT. The CDR3 length is 13 residues. The V end lost 4 bases, the J end lost 5 bases, and 11 bases lay between the germline ends. The CDR3 DNA sequence: TGTGCCAGCAGTTTCCCAGGGGACGAGACCCAGTACTTC. Residues: CASSFPGDETQYF.

This clone is categorized as medium-sized. This rearrangement joins TRBV6-1 to TRBJ2-3; D is perhaps TRBD2 (7 bases). CDR1 and CDR2 from the germline V gene are MNHNS and SASEGT. The CDR3 runs to 15 residues. Trimming removed 0 bases from V and 4 bases from J, with 11 bases in between. CDR3 sequence (DNA): TGTGCCAGCAGTGAAGCGGGAGGGGGGGCAGATACGCAGTATTTT. Protein sequence: CASSEAGGGADTQYF.

This clone is termed medium-sized. V is TRBV6-1 and J is TRBJ1-5, with 7 bases that match TRBD1. The length of the CDR3 is 13 residues. Germline V gives CDR1 MNHNS, CDR2 SASEGT. The J segment lost 11 bases and the V segment lost 6 bases, leaving 10 bases of the junction unmatched. CDR3: CASSPQGKGAQHF. DNA for the CDR3: TGTGCCAGCAGCCCACAGGGGAAGGGGGCCCAGCATTTT.

This clone was counted ten times or more. The sample has other DNA sequences that encode this CDR3 too. This chain connects TRBV27 to TRBJ2-7; 7 bases line up with TRBD1. CDR1 is MNHEY, CDR2 SMNVEV, per germline (reference sequence). The CDR3 has 18 residues. The trim removed 3 bases at V and 6 bases at J, leaving 20 bases unmatched. The CDR3 loop is CASSFSWTGPRTPAEQYF. The CDR3, as DNA: TGTGCCAGCAGTTTCTCATGGACAGGTCCCCGAACCCCGGCCGAGCAGTACTTC.

Ten or more counts support this clone. Other DNA sequences within the sample encode an identical CDR3. V is TRBV7-3 and J is TRBJ2-3; D unresolved. Germline V lookup: CDR1 SGHTA, CDR2 FQGTGA. The CDR3 totals 15 residues. V was cut by 3 bases and J by 6 bases, with 16 bases left in between. CDR3 in DNA: TGTGCCAGCAGCTTTGCCCCTGGGCGGATCGATACGCAGTATTTT. This codes for CASSFAPGRIDTQYF.

To note about this clone: The junction differs from germline at one of its ends, possibly a read error. The J gene is TRBJ2-6, the V gene TRBV6-4; D might be TRBD1 (5 bases). This CDR3 region has 15 residues. The germline V gene has CDR1 MRHNA and CDR2 SNTAGT. The CDR3 spells CASSEGISGANFLTF. CDR3 bases: TGTGCCAGCAGTGAAGGCATCTCTGGGGCCAACTTCCTGACTTTC.

There are many counts of this clone. The V call is TRBV3-1, the J call TRBJ2-7; D is possibly TRBD2 (5 bases). Per the germline V gene, CDR1 is LGHDT and CDR2 is YNNKEL (reference sequence). This CDR3 contains 12 residues. V was cut by 2 bases and J by 7 bases, with 9 bases left in between. CDR3 DNA: TGTGCCAGCAGCCAACTTTCGGGGGAGCAGTACTTC. Residues: CASSQLSGEQYF.

This clone was detected many times. This sequence joins TRBV19 and TRBJ2-5, with D perhaps matching TRBD2 (6 bases). The V end was cut by 1 base, the J end by 4 bases, with 10 bases between. Germline V gene sequence: CDR1 LNHDA, CDR2 SQIVND (reference sequence). The CDR3 is 14 amino acids. The CDR3 DNA reads TGTGCCAGTAGTATAGCGGGAGAGAGAGAGACCCAGTACTTC. Its protein product is CASSIAGERETQYF.

There are many counts of this clone. The chain is built from TRBV27 and TRBJ2-5; unclear D gene. Trimming left V 6 bases short and J 4 bases short, with 15 bases between. The CDR3 has 14 residues. Germline V gives CDR1 MNHEY, CDR2 SMNVEV (reference sequence). In nucleotides, the CDR3 is TGTGCCAGCAGCTCACCCGGCCCTCGAGAGACCCAGTACTTC. Its translation is CASSSPGPRETQYF.

The chain joins TRBV27 to TRBJ1-5; TRBD1 aligns across 9 bases. Trimming removed 5 bases from V and 10 bases from J; junction bases left unmatched: 15. Germline CDR1 MNHEY, CDR2 SMNVEV (reference sequence). This CDR3 has 16 amino acids. CDR3 in amino acids: CASSTGQGHEGHPQHF. The CDR3 DNA reads TGTGCCAGCAGTACCGGACAGGGGCATGAAGGTCATCCCCAGCATTTT.

The rearrangement links TRBV3-1 to TRBJ2-1; 9 positions agree with TRBD1. The V gene's germline CDR1 is LGHDT and CDR2 YNNKEL (reference sequence). Trimming took 3 bases from V and 6 from J; bases not matched to a gene: 9. CDR3 length equals 16 residues. The CDR3 region has the DNA TGTGCCAGCAGCCATCCCGGGACAGGGTCTTCCAATGAGCAGTTCTTC. It specifies CASSHPGTGSSNEQFF.

This clone came up many times. The V call is TRBV5-1, the J call TRBJ1-1; TRBD1 might be the D (5 bases). The CDR3 covers 13 residues. The germline gives CDR1 SGHRS, CDR2 YFSETQ. V shed 7 bases and J shed 1 base, with 11 bases lying between them. The CDR3, as DNA: TGCGCCAGCTTCAGGGAAAGGAACACTGAAGCTTTCTTT. It codes for CASFRERNTEAFF.

This clone was seen many times. The chain is built from TRBV24-1 and TRBJ2-5; D uncertain. This CDR3 spans 11 amino acids. Germline CDR1 and CDR2: KGHDR and SFDVKD. The V end was cut by 6 bases, the J end by 3 bases, with 4 bases between. CDR3 region: CATSREETQYF. CDR3 sequence (DNA): TGTGCCACCAGTCGGGAAGAGACCCAGTACTTC.

This chain connects TRBV12-3 or TRBV12-4 to TRBJ1-1; 8 bases are a match to TRBD1. There are 14 residues in the CDR3. J gave up 1 base and V 2 bases, and 0 bases lay outside the gene matches. CDR3 DNA: TGTGCCAGCAGTTTAACAGGGGGGAACACTGAAGCTTTCTTT. As protein: CASSLTGGNTEAFF.